This T cell receptor beta chain was sequenced in a study of PD-1 blockade in mismatch repair-deficient tumors. Overall study context: Patients had approximately 13 mismatch repair-deficient cancer types, all previously treated and progressing.

The CDR3 runs to 13 residues. With 0 bases removed from V and 6 bases from J, the gap between germline ends came to 11 bases. Per the germline V gene, CDR1 is GTSNPN and CDR2 is SVGIG (reference sequence). A few pembrolizumab responders had their TCRs sequenced. Assay: immunoSEQ multiplex PCR; the TCRdb copy retains only in-frame clones and omits some. The table has around 48,000 clones, about 80% seen once. The rearrangement links TRBV30 to TRBJ1-1; no firm D call. The sequences come from peripheral blood, collected 4 weeks after starting pembrolizumab. The receptor was isolated from an adult with mismatch repair-deficient cancer. CDR3 DNA sequence: TGTGCCTGGAGTGTACAGCCAGGTTCTGAAGCTTTCTTT. It specifies CAWSVQPGSEAFF.